The T cell receptor (beta chain) described here comes from a study of shared clonotypes between healthy human individuals. The trim removed 6 bases at V and 2 bases at J, leaving 3 bases unmatched. Germline CDR1 ENHRY, CDR2 SYGVKD. This CDR3 contains 13 residues. The study's findings and limits: Rarefaction showed that sequencing of sorted subsets was incomplete (despite large depth).

None of the donors, who were healthy HIV-negative adults, had recently had acute infections or vaccinations. At the deep level, the assay was run. Generated by immunoSEQ multiplex PCR, the TCRdb table keeps only in-frame clones and is missing some. The sample has some 2.4 million clones, under 95% seen once; the top ten hold approximately 0.36%. As for this clone: Its specificity is unknown. The sample carries other DNA sequences with the same CDR3.

The genes are TRBV10-3 and TRBJ2-5, with 7 bases that match TRBD1. The sequence was obtained from a man aged 18 to 30 in good health. Some clones in this sample may be carry-over from other donors' samples. The specimen was naive CD4+ T cells from PBMCs. The subset denotes: CD45RA+ positively selected. CDR3: CAISGTAQETQYF. CDR3 sequence (DNA): TGTGCCATCAGCGGGACAGCTCAAGAGACCCAGTACTTC.